This T cell receptor beta chain stems from a study of blood T cell repertoires in COVID-19. Study context: Both acute and convalescent COVID-19 samples were obtained from the United States, Italy and Spain.

This CDR3 has 14 amino acids. CDR1 is MNHEY, CDR2 SMNVEV, per germline (reference sequence). Trimming shortened V by 5 bases and J by 6 bases, and 15 bases separated the two germline ends. Per the original data handling: The authors estimated nucleated cell counts from reference gene primer amplification. Profiling relied on immunoSEQ multiplex PCR, and the TCRdb table lists in-frame clones only, not all of them. V, J and clone size are those of that table, while D and trimming were read from the DNA. Here the sample spans roughly 190,000 clones, around 83% being singletons. Sequencing was performed on peripheral blood. The chain joins TRBV27 to TRBJ2-3; the D gene is possibly TRBD1 (6 bases). The TCR originated in a woman in her 40s with acute or convalescent COVID-19. The DNA of the CDR3 is TGTGCCAGCAGTGACAGGTCCCACTCGGATACGCAGTATTTT. The encoded protein is CASSDRSHSDTQYF.